The 27 T cell receptor beta chains below come from one sample, sequenced in a study of blood T cell repertoires in COVID-19. Some clones are missing from TCRdb's copy, which holds only in-frame ones; the method was immunoSEQ multiplex PCR. The sample yields 45,000 to 65,000 clones, roughly 84% seen once. The sample consisted of peripheral blood. The receptors here all came from a man older than 75 with active COVID-19.

The rearrangement uses TRBV5-1 and TRBJ2-6, with D maybe TRBD1 (5 bases). V was pared by 4 bases and J by 0 bases, with 8 bases between. The V gene's germline CDR1 is SGHRS and CDR2 YFSETQ. The length of the CDR3 is 15 residues. For the CDR3, the DNA is TGCGCCAGCAGCACTGGACACTCTGGGGCCAACGTCCTGACTTTC. It specifies CASSTGHSGANVLTF.

The chain recombines TRBV19 with TRBJ2-2, with 7 bases matching TRBD1. This CDR3 has 15 amino acids. The J segment lost 6 bases and the V segment lost 3 bases, leaving 7 bases of the junction unmatched. Looked up from germline, CDR1 is LNHDA and CDR2 is SQIVND (reference sequence). The CDR3 DNA reads TGTGCCAGTAGTATCGGGTTTCAGGGGGCCGGGGAGCTGTTTTTT. This gives the protein CASSIGFQGAGELFF.

This clone has just a few counts. The chain carries TRBV7-6 and TRBJ2-5; D remains unclear. Trimming shortened V by 0 bases and J by 3 bases, and 5 bases separated the two germline ends. The CDR3 has 13 residues. Looked up from germline, CDR1 is SGHVS and CDR2 is FNYEAQ. CDR3 DNA sequence: TGTGCCAGCAGCTTAGCCGCAGAAGAGACCCAGTACTTC. Translating it yields CASSLAAEETQYF.

This chain uses TRBV19 with TRBJ1-1; TRBD1 agrees at 9 bases. This CDR3 spans 16 amino acids. CDR1 is LNHDA, CDR2 SQIVND, per germline (reference sequence). V gave up 5 bases and J gave up 3 bases; unmatched junction bases: 10. CDR3 sequence: CASSGGTGFVDTEAFF. In DNA form, the CDR3 reads TGTGCCAGTAGTGGTGGGACAGGGTTCGTGGACACTGAAGCTTTCTTT. Full variable domain (outside the CDR3, taken from reference TRBV19 and TRBJ1-1): DGGITQSPKYLFRKEGQNVTLSCEQNLNHDAMYWYRQDPGQGLRLIYYSQIVNDFQKGDIAEGYSVSREKKESFPLTVTSAQKNPTAFYLCASSGGTGFVDTEAFFGQGTRLTVV.

The chain has TRBV7-2 and TRBJ2-7, with 8 positions matching TRBD1. CDR1 is SGHTA and CDR2 is FQGNSA in the germline V gene. The CDR3 runs 16 residues. Trimming at V came to 6 bases and at J to 6 bases, leaving 16 bases not matched to a gene. The CDR3 loop reads CASRGGVGRGLSEQYF. In DNA, the CDR3 is TGTGCCAGCAGGGGAGGAGTCGGCAGGGGGCTTTCCGAGCAGTACTTC.

The V call is TRBV2, the J call TRBJ1-2, with D possibly TRBD1 on 5 matching bases. The germline V gene encodes CDR1 SNHLY and CDR2 FYNNEI. V lost 1 base to trimming and J lost 4 bases, with 10 bases between them. The CDR3 covers 14 residues. The CDR3 DNA is TGTGCCAGCAGTGAAGGTCGGGGGAGCTATGGCTACACCTTC. Translating it yields CASSEGRGSYGYTF.

The chain has TRBV7-2 and TRBJ2-7; 8 nucleotides match TRBD2. J lost 2 bases, V lost 5 bases, and 8 bases had no gene match. From germline, CDR1 is SGHTA and CDR2 FQGNSA. The CDR3 has 15 amino acids. CDR3 in amino acids: CASSPVVAGPYEQYF. As DNA, the CDR3 is TGTGCCAGCAGCCCGGTGGTAGCGGGGCCCTACGAGCAGTACTTC.

V and J are TRBV6-5 and TRBJ1-5, with 11 bases that match TRBD1. Germline V gene lookup returns CDR1 MNHEY and CDR2 SVGAGI. The length of the CDR3 is 13 residues. With V trimmed by 8 bases and J by 7 bases, 4 bases remained unmatched. The CDR3: CASLGQGAQPQHF. As DNA, the CDR3 is TGTGCCAGCCTAGGACAGGGGGCACAGCCCCAGCATTTT.

V gene TRBV7-3 combines with J gene TRBJ2-1, with D perhaps TRBD2 (5 bases). The CDR3 has 13 residues. Trimming took 3 bases from V and 8 from J, leaving 11 bases between them. CDR1 and CDR2 (germline): SGHTA, FQGTGA. CDR3 nucleotides: TGTGCCAGCAGCTTGGGCTGGCGGGATGAGCAGTTCTTC. Residues: CASSLGWRDEQFF.

CDR3 amino acids: CASSRDSFTNYGYTF. The CDR3 nucleotides are TGTGCCAGCAGCCGGGACAGCTTCACTAACTATGGCTACACCTTC. The chain employs TRBV6-5 and TRBJ1-2; 7 bases agree with TRBD1. V trimming: 6 bases; J trimming: 0 bases; junction bases outside the gene matches: 7. CDR3 length: 15 amino acids. In germline, CDR1 is MNHEY, CDR2 SVGAGI.

The chain couples TRBV2 to TRBJ1-1; no clear D. The CDR3 totals 14 residues. Trimming removed 4 bases at V and 8 bases at J, with 17 bases between. The germline gives CDR1 SNHLY, CDR2 FYNNEI. The CDR3 here is CASSGDPLITEAFF. DNA of the CDR3: TGTGCCAGCAGTGGTGATCCACTAATAACCGAAGCTTTCTTT. The full variable domain, its missing parts supplied by reference TRBV2 and TRBJ1-1, is EPEVTQTPSHQVTQMGQEVILRCVPISNHLYFYWYRQILGQKVEFLVSFYNNEISEKSEIFDDQFSVERPDGSNFTLKIRSTKLEDSAMYFCASSGDPLITEAFFGQGTRLTVV.

The genes are TRBV24-1 and TRBJ2-7; a possible D gene is TRBD2 (6 bases). Trimming took 8 bases from V and 5 from J, leaving 33 bases between them. This CDR3 contains 19 residues. Germline V gives CDR1 KGHDR, CDR2 SFDVKD. CDR3 in amino acids: CATTSRRASTSGGTHEQYF. The CDR3 nucleotides read TGTGCCACCACCTCTAGACGCGCCTCGACATCGGGCGGGACCCACGAGCAGTACTTC.

The chain combines TRBV11-3 with TRBJ2-1; D may be TRBD2 (6 bases). V was shortened by 2 bases and J by 5 bases, with 13 bases between the two germline ends. CDR3 length: 15 amino acids. CDR1 SGHNT and CDR2 YENEEA come from the germline V gene. In DNA form, the CDR3 reads TGTGCCAGCAGCTTATTACGGGGGAGTGACAATGAGCAGTTCTTC. This encodes CASSLLRGSDNEQFF.

This clone came up once. The gene calls are TRBV5-8 and TRBJ2-7, with 10 bases lining up with TRBD1. From germline, CDR1 is SGHTS and CDR2 YDEGEE. The CDR3 runs 15 residues. With V trimmed by 4 bases and J by 4 bases, 8 bases remained unmatched. The CDR3 protein is CASSAGQGQSYEQYF. CDR3 sequence (DNA): TGTGCCAGCAGCGCGGGACAGGGGCAGAGTTACGAGCAGTACTTC. Full variable domain (remainder filled in from reference TRBV5-8 and TRBJ2-7): EAGVTQSPTHLIKTRGQQATLRCSPISGHTSVYWYQQALGLGLQFLLWYDEGEERNRGNFPPRFSGRQFPNYSSELNVNALELEDSALYLCASSAGQGQSYEQYFGPGTRLTVT.

The chain carries TRBV28 and TRBJ1-2; D is possibly TRBD1 (6 bases). The germline V and J ends were trimmed by 5 bases and 2 bases, with 15 bases remaining between them. The CDR3 sequence is 15 residues long. Per germline, CDR1 MDHEN and CDR2 SYDVKM. CDR3 nucleotides: TGTGCCAGCAGTCGCCAGGCAGGGGCGAACTATGGCTACACCTTC. This codes for CASSRQAGANYGYTF.

The J gene is TRBJ2-1, the V gene TRBV6-4; 9 bases align to TRBD1. V shed 4 bases, J shed 5 bases, and the junction held 9 bases outside the gene matches. Germline CDR1 and CDR2: MRHNA and SNTAGT. The CDR3 is made up of 16 amino acids. CDR3 bases: TGTGCCAGCAGTGCTTGGTCGGGACAGGGAAACAATGAGCAGTTCTTC. Amino acids: CASSAWSGQGNNEQFF.

The chain links TRBV7-9 to TRBJ1-1, with 8 bases aligning to TRBD1. This CDR3 region has 14 residues. After removal of 10 bases from V and 4 bases from J, the junction contained 11 bases not matched to a gene. Germline lookup yields CDR1 SEHNR and CDR2 FQNEAQ (reference sequence). CDR3 region: CATANRDRITEAFF. CDR3 bases: TGTGCCACCGCAAACCGGGACAGGATCACTGAAGCTTTCTTT. The full variable domain, with the rest looked up from reference TRBV7-9 and TRBJ1-1, is DTGVSQNPRHKITKRGQNVTFRCDPISEHNRLYWYRQTLGQGPEFLTYFQNEAQLEKSRLLSDRFSAERPKGSFSTLEIQRTEQGDSAMYLCATANRDRITEAFFGQGTRLTVV.

The V call is TRBV6-5, the J call TRBJ2-1; TRBD1 agrees at 8 bases. Germline assignment: CDR1 MNHEY and CDR2 SVGAGI. Trimming at V came to 6 bases and at J to 10 bases, leaving 14 bases not matched to a gene. The CDR3 consists of 15 residues. The CDR3, as DNA: TGTGCCAGCAGCCCCCAGGGTGGGACAGGCGGGGAGCAGTTCTTC. Residues: CASSPQGGTGGEQFF.

A single count supports this clone. This sequence joins TRBV7-2 and TRBJ2-3; a weak D match, TRBD1 (6 bases). Trimming removed 5 bases at V and 5 bases at J, with 26 bases between. CDR1 is SGHTA, CDR2 FQGNSA, per germline. CDR3 length: 18 residues. CDR3 coding DNA: TGTGCCAGCAGCGAACAGGGTTTGGTAGCCAGGGAAAGAGATACGCAGTATTTT. Translated: CASSEQGLVARERDTQYF. Drawing the rest from reference TRBV7-2 and TRBJ2-3, the complete variable domain is GAGVSQSPSNKVTEKGKDVELRCDPISGHTALYWYRQSLGQGLEFLIYFQGNSAPDKSGLPSDRFSAERTGGSVSTLTIQRTQQEDSAVYLCASSEQGLVARERDTQYFGPGTRLTVL.

The rearrangement joins TRBV15 to TRBJ1-5, with 9 nucleotides matching TRBD1. The V gene end was trimmed by 1 base and the J gene end by 5 bases; junction bases not matched to a gene: 6. CDR3 size: 16 residues. Germline V gives CDR1 LNHNV, CDR2 YYDKDF (reference sequence). CDR3 region: CATSRAGTGYHQPQHF. In nucleotides, the CDR3 is TGTGCCACCAGCAGAGCCGGGACAGGGTATCATCAGCCCCAGCATTTT. The variable domain in full, with the rest retrieved from reference TRBV15 and TRBJ1-5, is DAMVIQNPRYQVTQFGKPVTLSCSQTLNHNVMYWYQQKSSQAPKLLFHYYDKDFNNEADTPDNFQSRRPNTSFCFLDIRSPGLGDTAMYLCATSRAGTGYHQPQHFGDGTRLSIL.

The J gene is TRBJ2-2, the V gene TRBV12-3 or TRBV12-4; D is perhaps TRBD2 (6 bases). The V gene lost 7 bases and the J gene lost 6 bases, with 9 bases spanning the gap. The CDR3 totals 12 residues. The CDR3 bases are TGTGCCAGCATTCGGGACTCCGGGGAGCTGTTTTTT. As protein: CASIRDSGELFF.

This sequence joins TRBV14 and TRBJ2-7, with 9 nucleotides matching TRBD2. The CDR3 sequence is 14 residues long. Germline CDR1 is SGHDN and CDR2 is FVKESK. The V gene end was trimmed by 4 bases and the J gene end by 5 bases; junction bases not matched to a gene: 6. This chain's CDR3 is CASSPLAGVNEQYF. The CDR3 DNA reads TGTGCCAGCAGCCCTTTAGCGGGAGTAAACGAGCAGTACTTC.

V gene TRBV24-1 combines with J gene TRBJ2-1; D is perhaps TRBD2 (6 bases). CDR3 size: 17 residues. V lost 0 bases, J lost 7 bases, and 18 bases lay in between. Looked up from germline, CDR1 is KGHDR and CDR2 is SFDVKD. The CDR3 loop is CATSDLAGPGSWNEQFF. The CDR3 DNA sequence: TGTGCCACCAGTGATTTGGCGGGGCCAGGGTCTTGGAATGAGCAGTTCTTC.

The J gene is TRBJ1-1, the V gene TRBV6-5; 8 bases agree with TRBD1. CDR1 and CDR2 (germline): MNHEY, SVGAGI. The CDR3 runs to 15 residues. J was trimmed by 0 bases and V by 5 bases; bases with no gene match: 5. The chain's CDR3 is CASSLRTGLNTEAFF. The DNA for the CDR3 is TGTGCCAGCAGTCTTCGGACAGGGTTGAACACTGAAGCTTTCTTT.

The chain has TRBV7-6 and TRBJ2-1; 13 bases are a match to TRBD2. Germline V gene lookup returns CDR1 SGHVS and CDR2 FNYEAQ. The V segment lost 5 bases and the J segment 5 bases; nucleotides outside the gene matches: 18. CDR3 length equals 20 residues. The CDR3 nucleotides are TGTGCCAGCAGCCCGGGACTAGCGGGGTTCAACACCATAACCAACAATGAGCAGTTCTTC. It yields the protein CASSPGLAGFNTITNNEQFF.

This clone has only a few counts. The V gene is TRBV4-2, the J gene TRBJ1-3; no clear D. Germline values: CDR1 LGHNA, CDR2 YNFKEQ. Trimming cost V 0 bases and J 4 bases, with 16 bases left between them. This CDR3 region has 17 residues. CDR3 in amino acids: CASSQEVTPAGGNTIYF. For the CDR3, the DNA is TGTGCCAGCAGCCAAGAGGTAACCCCGGCGGGGGGAAACACCATATATTTT.

This clone was observed once. This chain joins TRBV7-2 and TRBJ1-1; D not resolved. In germline, CDR1 is SGHTA, CDR2 FQGNSA. This CDR3 is built from 15 residues. Trimming removed 1 base from V and 0 bases from J, with 9 bases in between. CDR3 nucleotide sequence: TGTGCCAGCAGCTTAGAAGCGTTCATGAACACTGAAGCTTTCTTT. Residues: CASSLEAFMNTEAFF.